Listed below are T cell receptor beta chains from one sample, sequenced in a study of T cell repertoires in aging, cancer and after chemotherapy. From the multiplex PCR reads, TCRdb called clonotypes with MiXCR, one entry per CDR3 protein. The table lists 1,300 or so distinct CDR3 sequences, just under 30% of them singletons, with roughly 10% in the top ten. The specimen was blood. The receptors here all came from a human donor with a solid tumor. Both conserved end residues are part of each CDR3. Each record gives: clone size, J gene, D gene, V gene, CDR3 DNA, CDR3 protein. The D gene is left open where the match is weak. A clone size is listed for some rows: how often the clone was seen (once, few, many), or a class if it is expanded.

clone_size: large
j_call: TRBJ1-1
d_call: TRBD1
v_call: TRBV29-1
cdr3_nt: TGCAGCGTCACACCCACACTGACAGGGAAGAACACTGAAGCTTTCTTT
cdr3_aa: CSVTPTLTGKNTEAFF

clone_size: .
j_call: TRBJ2-7
d_call: .
v_call: TRBV7-9
cdr3_nt: TGTGCCAGCAGCTTAGGGGGTCAGGGGAAATACGAGCAGTACTTC
cdr3_aa: CASSLGGQGKYEQYF

clone_size: .
j_call: TRBJ2-6
d_call: .
v_call: TRBV7-2
cdr3_nt: TGTGCCAGCAGCTTAACAGGCCACTCTGGGGCCAACGTCCTGACTTTC
cdr3_aa: CASSLTGHSGANVLTF

clone_size: large
j_call: TRBJ2-7
d_call: .
v_call: TRBV7-9
cdr3_nt: TGTGCCAGCAGCTTAGGACGGTACGAGCAGTACTTC
cdr3_aa: CASSLGRYEQYF

clone_size: few
j_call: TRBJ1-2
d_call: .
v_call: TRBV12-3/TRBV12-4
cdr3_nt: TGTGCCAGCAGCCAGGGCAGTCAGAACTATGGCTACACCTTC
cdr3_aa: CASSQGSQNYGYTF

clone_size: .
j_call: TRBJ1-6
d_call: .
v_call: TRBV27
cdr3_nt: TGTGCCAGCAGTGGGGGGCAGGGTAATTCACCCCTCCACTTT
cdr3_aa: CASSGGQGNSPLHF

clone_size: few
j_call: TRBJ2-7
d_call: .
v_call: TRBV6-5
cdr3_nt: TGTGCCAGCAGGGACGGGACTGTCTCCTACGAGCAGTACTTC
cdr3_aa: CASRDGTVSYEQYF

clone_size: .
j_call: TRBJ2-7
d_call: .
v_call: TRBV7-6
cdr3_nt: TGTGCCAGCAGCCATGGGATACAGGGAGAACACGAGCAGTACTTC
cdr3_aa: CASSHGIQGEHEQYF

clone_size: few
j_call: TRBJ1-1
d_call: .
v_call: TRBV6-2/TRBV6-3
cdr3_nt: TGTGCCAGCAGTTACTTCCTGGCAGGGGCCACGAACACTGAAGCTTTCTTT
cdr3_aa: CASSYFLAGATNTEAFF

clone_size: large
j_call: TRBJ1-2
d_call: .
v_call: TRBV6-5
cdr3_nt: TGTGCCAGCAGTTCCGGCCTGGGGCGGAATAACTATGGCTACACCTTC
cdr3_aa: CASSSGLGRNNYGYTF

clone_size: large
j_call: TRBJ2-3
d_call: .
v_call: TRBV6-2/TRBV6-3
cdr3_nt: TGTGCCAGCAGTTACGGTCGGACAGATACGCAGTATTTT
cdr3_aa: CASSYGRTDTQYF

clone_size: .
j_call: TRBJ2-3
d_call: .
v_call: TRBV20-1
cdr3_nt: TGCAGTGCTGGGCCCAGCGATACGCAGTATTTT
cdr3_aa: CSAGPSDTQYF

clone_size: .
j_call: TRBJ1-3
d_call: .
v_call: TRBV20-1
cdr3_nt: TGCAGTGCTCCCGGGACAGGAAACACCATATATTTT
cdr3_aa: CSAPGTGNTIYF

clone_size: .
j_call: TRBJ2-2
d_call: TRBD2
v_call: TRBV28
cdr3_nt: TGTGCCAGCAGTGGAGCGGGGGGGCCCTCCGGGGAGCTGTTTTTT
cdr3_aa: CASSGAGGPSGELFF

clone_size: few
j_call: TRBJ2-5
d_call: .
v_call: TRBV19
cdr3_nt: TGTGCCAGTAGCGACCGGGACGGATTTTACCAAGAGACCCAGTACTTC
cdr3_aa: CASSDRDGFYQETQYF

clone_size: .
j_call: TRBJ1-1
d_call: .
v_call: TRBV11-2
cdr3_nt: TGTGCCAGCAGCCTAGCCGGGACACAAGCTTTCTTT
cdr3_aa: CASSLAGTQAFF

clone_size: .
j_call: TRBJ2-1
d_call: TRBD2
v_call: TRBV6-4
cdr3_nt: TGTGCCAGCAGTGTCAACGGGGGGGCGAGGAATGAGCAGTTCTTC
cdr3_aa: CASSVNGGARNEQFF

clone_size: .
j_call: TRBJ2-3
d_call: TRBD2
v_call: TRBV19
cdr3_nt: TGTGCCAGTAGTATCAAGACTAGCGGCTCCACAGATACGCAGTATTTT
cdr3_aa: CASSIKTSGSTDTQYF

clone_size: large
j_call: TRBJ1-3
d_call: .
v_call: TRBV6-5
cdr3_nt: TGTGCCAGCAGGAGACGGACAGTGGGGGGGGACGGCGCCATATATTTT
cdr3_aa: CASRRRTVGGDGAIYF

clone_size: .
j_call: TRBJ2-5
d_call: TRBD1
v_call: TRBV5-1
cdr3_nt: TGCGCCAGCAGCCGGACAGGGGGCGGGGAGACCCAGTACTTC
cdr3_aa: CASSRTGGGETQYF

clone_size: few
j_call: TRBJ2-1
d_call: TRBD1
v_call: TRBV19
cdr3_nt: TGTGCCAGTAGTAGCTACCGGGACAGTTCCTACAATGAGCAGTTCTTC
cdr3_aa: CASSSYRDSSYNEQFF

clone_size: large
j_call: TRBJ2-7
d_call: TRBD1
v_call: TRBV30
cdr3_nt: TGTGCCTGGAGTGTAGGGACAGGGGTCATCTACGAGCAGTACTTC
cdr3_aa: CAWSVGTGVIYEQYF

clone_size: once
j_call: TRBJ1-4
d_call: .
v_call: TRBV28
cdr3_nt: TGTGCCAGCACCCCAGGACAACATAATGAAAAACTGTTTTTT
cdr3_aa: CASTPGQHNEKLFF

clone_size: .
j_call: TRBJ2-1
d_call: .
v_call: TRBV4-3
cdr3_nt: TGCGCCAGCAGCCAAGATGGTCAGGGAGCCTACAATGAGCAGTTCTTC
cdr3_aa: CASSQDGQGAYNEQFF

clone_size: .
j_call: TRBJ1-2
d_call: .
v_call: TRBV12-3/TRBV12-4
cdr3_nt: TGTGCCAGCGGTCCTAGGGGGGGGCGTTTTAACTATGGCTACACCTTC
cdr3_aa: CASGPRGGRFNYGYTF

clone_size: .
j_call: TRBJ1-2
d_call: .
v_call: TRBV27
cdr3_nt: TGTGCCAGCAGTTTATATTCCAGCTATGGCTACACCTTC
cdr3_aa: CASSLYSSYGYTF

clone_size: few
j_call: TRBJ1-6
d_call: .
v_call: TRBV6-1
cdr3_nt: TGTGCCAGCGGCCCTGTCTGGATCGAGGGTTCACCCCTCCACTTT
cdr3_aa: CASGPVWIEGSPLHF

clone_size: few
j_call: TRBJ1-2
d_call: TRBD1
v_call: TRBV9
cdr3_nt: TGTGCCAGCAGCACGACAGGGTGGGATGGCTACACCTTC
cdr3_aa: CASSTTGWDGYTF

clone_size: few
j_call: TRBJ2-3
d_call: .
v_call: TRBV6-2/TRBV6-3
cdr3_nt: TGTGCCAGCAAGGGGGGCACAGATACGCAGTATTTT
cdr3_aa: CASKGGTDTQYF

clone_size: large
j_call: TRBJ2-1
d_call: TRBD2
v_call: TRBV29-1
cdr3_nt: TGCAGCGTGGTTAGCGGGGAAAGCTCCTACAATGAGCAGTTCTTC
cdr3_aa: CSVVSGESSYNEQFF

clone_size: .
j_call: TRBJ2-7
d_call: .
v_call: TRBV5-1
cdr3_nt: TGCGCCAGCAGCTTTGGCAGTGAGGGGTACGAGCAGTACTTC
cdr3_aa: CASSFGSEGYEQYF

clone_size: .
j_call: TRBJ2-7
d_call: .
v_call: TRBV5-6
cdr3_nt: TGTGCCAGCAGCTCCTGGGGTAGGGGTTTCGACGAGCAGTACTTC
cdr3_aa: CASSSWGRGFDEQYF

clone_size: .
j_call: TRBJ2-2
d_call: .
v_call: TRBV5-1
cdr3_nt: TGCGCCAGCAGCGGCAGTGTCACCGGGGAGCTGTTTTTT
cdr3_aa: CASSGSVTGELFF

clone_size: .
j_call: TRBJ1-2
d_call: TRBD1
v_call: TRBV29-1
cdr3_nt: TGCAGCGTTTATCAGGGGGCTGGGGGCTACACCTTC
cdr3_aa: CSVYQGAGGYTF

clone_size: .
j_call: TRBJ2-3
d_call: .
v_call: TRBV7-9
cdr3_nt: TGTGCCAGCACCTCTCAGAGGTCCGACACAGATACGCAGTATTTT
cdr3_aa: CASTSQRSDTDTQYF

clone_size: .
j_call: TRBJ1-4
d_call: .
v_call: TRBV6-6
cdr3_nt: TGTGCCAGCAGTTACGGAAAAGGGAACGAAAAACTGTTTTTT
cdr3_aa: CASSYGKGNEKLFF

clone_size: large
j_call: TRBJ2-7
d_call: TRBD2
v_call: TRBV20-1
cdr3_nt: TGCAGTGCTAGAGGGACTAGCGGGATCGGATACGAGCAGTACTTC
cdr3_aa: CSARGTSGIGYEQYF

clone_size: .
j_call: TRBJ1-1
d_call: .
v_call: TRBV6-4
cdr3_nt: TGTGCCAGCAGTGAGGGGGGCAGGTTCCCGGGGGAAGCTTTCTTT
cdr3_aa: CASSEGGRFPGEAFF

clone_size: .
j_call: TRBJ2-7
d_call: .
v_call: TRBV19
cdr3_nt: TGTGCCAGTAGTATAGGAGGGGTCCACGAGCAGTACTTC
cdr3_aa: CASSIGGVHEQYF

clone_size: .
j_call: TRBJ1-3
d_call: .
v_call: TRBV30
cdr3_nt: TGTGCCTGGAGTAGCGGGGGCTCTGGAAATACGCTCTATTTT
cdr3_aa: CAWSSGGSGNTLYF

clone_size: few
j_call: TRBJ2-7
d_call: TRBD1
v_call: TRBV19
cdr3_nt: TGTGCCAGTAGTATTGGGGCGCAGGGGGCCTACGAGCAGTACTTC
cdr3_aa: CASSIGAQGAYEQYF

clone_size: few
j_call: TRBJ1-1
d_call: .
v_call: TRBV12-3/TRBV12-4
cdr3_nt: TGTGCCAGCAGAGCCCCAGGGGATGTCACTGAAGCTTTCTTT
cdr3_aa: CASRAPGDVTEAFF

clone_size: large
j_call: TRBJ1-2
d_call: .
v_call: TRBV19
cdr3_nt: TGTGCCAGCCAACTACCGGGGCATAGGGTTGGCTACACCTTC
cdr3_aa: CASQLPGHRVGYTF

clone_size: .
j_call: TRBJ1-6
d_call: .
v_call: TRBV12-3/TRBV12-4
cdr3_nt: TGTGCCAGCAGTCCGCCGACTAGCTCCTATAATTCACCCCTCCACTTT
cdr3_aa: CASSPPTSSYNSPLHF

clone_size: .
j_call: TRBJ2-5
d_call: .
v_call: TRBV7-2
cdr3_nt: TGTGCCAGCAGCGAGGGCCCTGGCGCCCAAGAGACCCAGTACTTC
cdr3_aa: CASSEGPGAQETQYF

clone_size: .
j_call: TRBJ1-2
d_call: .
v_call: TRBV20-1
cdr3_nt: TGCAGTGCTAGAGTCGGTGAGCGTCGGGGCTACACCTTC
cdr3_aa: CSARVGERRGYTF

clone_size: once
j_call: TRBJ2-1
d_call: TRBD2
v_call: TRBV12-3/TRBV12-4
cdr3_nt: TGTGCCAGCAGTTCCCTGGGACTAGCCTTACCTAGCTCCTACAATGAGCAGTTCTTC
cdr3_aa: CASSSLGLALPSSYNEQFF

clone_size: .
j_call: TRBJ1-2
d_call: TRBD1
v_call: TRBV10-3
cdr3_nt: TGTGCCACGGGACAGGAGAACTATGGCTACACCTTC
cdr3_aa: CATGQENYGYTF

clone_size: few
j_call: TRBJ2-5
d_call: .
v_call: TRBV5-1
cdr3_nt: TGCGCCAGCAGGCCCGGACAGTATCAAGAGACCCAGTACTTC
cdr3_aa: CASRPGQYQETQYF

clone_size: .
j_call: TRBJ2-1
d_call: .
v_call: TRBV13
cdr3_nt: TGTGCCAGCAGCTTGGCATCGAATGAGCAGTTCTTC
cdr3_aa: CASSLASNEQFF

clone_size: large
j_call: TRBJ2-1
d_call: .
v_call: TRBV7-2
cdr3_nt: TGTGCCAGCAGCTTCGGACGGCCCGTCAATGAGCAGTTCTTC
cdr3_aa: CASSFGRPVNEQFF

clone_size: few
j_call: TRBJ1-1
d_call: .
v_call: TRBV20-1
cdr3_nt: TGCAGTGCACGTTCGGCCGGTCTGAACACTGAAGCTTTCTTT
cdr3_aa: CSARSAGLNTEAFF

clone_size: .
j_call: TRBJ2-7
d_call: .
v_call: TRBV5-5
cdr3_nt: TGTGCCAGCAGCCCGGGGCCTCAAAGGGCTTACGTGCAGTACTTC
cdr3_aa: CASSPGPQRAYVQYF

clone_size: .
j_call: TRBJ1-4
d_call: .
v_call: TRBV20-1
cdr3_nt: TGCAGTGCTAGGGACCGGACTACAAATGAAAAACTGTTTTTT
cdr3_aa: CSARDRTTNEKLFF

clone_size: large
j_call: TRBJ2-7
d_call: .
v_call: TRBV6-5
cdr3_nt: TGTGCCAGCAGTTACTCGGGTCTGTCCCCATCCTACGAGCAGTACTTC
cdr3_aa: CASSYSGLSPSYEQYF